Following are 16 T cell receptor beta chains from one sample sequenced in a study of blood T cell repertoires in COVID-19. Only in-frame clones appear in the TCRdb table, and some are missing; sequencing was by immunoSEQ multiplex PCR. The sample carries 120,000 or so clones, around 74% recorded once. Sequenced input: peripheral blood. These receptors came from a man in his sixties with acute or convalescent COVID-19.

In DNA, the CDR3 is TGTGCCAGCAGTTCAAAACAGGTCTATAATTCACCCCTCCACTTT. The encoded protein is CASSSKQVYNSPLHF. The J gene is TRBJ1-6, the V gene TRBV27; a weak D match, TRBD1 (5 bases). CDR1 is MNHEY, CDR2 SMNVEV, per germline (reference sequence). Trimming cost V 4 bases and J 3 bases, with 10 bases left between them. This CDR3 comprises 15 residues.

The V gene is TRBV5-1, the J gene TRBJ1-2; D is possibly TRBD1 (6 bases). The germline V and J ends were trimmed by 0 bases and 7 bases, with 13 bases remaining between them. The germline V gene encodes CDR1 SGHRS and CDR2 YFSETQ. CDR3 length equals 14 residues. The CDR3 DNA follows: TGCGCCAGCAGCTTGGAATTGCAGGGGACTGGCTACACCTTC. Its protein is CASSLELQGTGYTF.

This sequence joins TRBV12-5 and TRBJ1-1; 7 nucleotides agree with TRBD1. Germline trimming cut 1 base from V and 5 bases from J; bases unmatched to any gene: 10. Germline V lookup: CDR1 LGHNT, CDR2 FRNRAP. This CDR3 comprises 16 residues. The CDR3 loop is CASGLGQGVWKTEAFF. Written as DNA, the CDR3 is TGTGCTAGTGGTTTGGGCCAGGGGGTTTGGAAGACTGAAGCTTTCTTT.

This sequence joins TRBV7-2 and TRBJ2-7; 12 bases are a match to TRBD2. Looked up from germline, CDR1 is SGHTA and CDR2 is FQGNSA. This CDR3 has 16 amino acids. The V gene end was trimmed by 6 bases and the J gene end by 0 bases; junction bases not matched to a gene: 6. The CDR3 is CASRARGLAGSYEQYF. CDR3 DNA: TGTGCCAGCAGGGCACGGGGACTAGCGGGCTCCTACGAGCAGTACTTC.

The rearrangement uses TRBV4-1 and TRBJ1-1; 9 positions agree with TRBD1. Germline V gene lookup returns CDR1 MGHRA and CDR2 YSYEKL. After removal of 2 bases from V and 5 bases from J, the junction contained 15 bases not matched to a gene. CDR3 size: 18 residues. The CDR3 region is CASSQRTGQGRLRTEAFF. The DNA of the CDR3 is TGCGCCAGCAGCCAAAGGACAGGACAGGGGAGGTTGCGTACTGAAGCTTTCTTT.

The CDR3 reads CASSLQAGGPRNEQFF. DNA of the CDR3: TGTGCCAGCAGCTTACAAGCGGGAGGTCCAAGAAATGAGCAGTTCTTC. V and J are TRBV7-2 and TRBJ2-1, with 9 bases aligning to TRBD2. The germline CDR1 and CDR2 sequences are SGHTA and FQGNSA. Trimming cost V 2 bases and J 7 bases; bases outside gene matches: 9. This CDR3 comprises 16 residues.

A single count supports this clone. The rearrangement uses TRBV3-1 (or the pseudogene TRBV3-2) and TRBJ1-1; D is undetermined. Germline V gene data show CDR1 as LGHDT and CDR2 as YNNKEL (reference sequence). V lost 5 bases to trimming and J lost 7 bases, with 11 bases between them. The CDR3 sequence is 12 residues long. CDR3 protein: CASSKGRFEAFF. DNA of the CDR3: TGTGCCAGCAGCAAAGGGAGGTTTGAAGCTTTCTTT.

This sequence joins TRBV18 and TRBJ2-3; D possibly corresponds to TRBD1 (5 bases). Trimming stripped 3 bases from V and 5 bases from J, with 12 bases between. Germline V gene data show CDR1 as KGHSH and CDR2 as LQKENI. This CDR3 comprises 14 residues. CDR3 coding DNA: TGTGCCAGCTCACCCTCGCAGGGTGTAGATACGCAGTATTTT. Translated, it gives CASSPSQGVDTQYF.

CDR3 amino acids: CASSPGLALGEQFF. The CDR3 region has the DNA TGTGCCAGCTCACCAGGACTAGCTTTAGGTGAGCAGTTCTTC. V and J are TRBV18 and TRBJ2-1; 8 nucleotides agree with TRBD2. From germline, CDR1 is KGHSH and CDR2 LQKENI. The CDR3 is 14 residues long. The ends lost 2 bases at V and 9 bases at J; junction bases unmatched: 6.

This clone was counted a few times. The chain employs TRBV6-1 and TRBJ1-2; 10 bases map to TRBD1. The CDR3 spans 17 residues. Losses at the gene ends were 4 bases for V and 6 bases for J; bases not matched to a gene: 14. Germline values: CDR1 MNHNS, CDR2 SASEGT. CDR3 bases: TGTGCCAGCAGTGGTCGACAGGGGGCGCGTCCAATTCATGGCTACACCTTC. Residues: CASSGRQGARPIHGYTF.

The chain has TRBV11-2 and TRBJ1-2; D gene unclear. V was trimmed by 2 bases and J by 7 bases, leaving 14 bases between them. Germline loops: CDR1 SGHAT, CDR2 FQNNGV. The CDR3 contains 14 residues. The CDR3 loop reads CASSLNRVTSGYTF. The CDR3 DNA is TGTGCCAGCAGCTTAAATCGAGTGACAAGTGGCTACACCTTC.

The genes are TRBV7-9 and TRBJ2-7, with 12 bases lining up with TRBD2. The V and J ends lost 5 bases and 4 bases, in that order; junction bases with no gene match: 6. Germline values: CDR1 SEHNR, CDR2 FQNEAQ (reference sequence). CDR3 length: 15 residues. CDR3 amino acids: CASSPRTSGGYEQYF. The CDR3 DNA reads as TGTGCCAGCAGCCCCCGTACTAGCGGGGGGTACGAGCAGTACTTC.

This chain connects TRBV3-1 (or the pseudogene TRBV3-2) to TRBJ1-4; D gene ambiguous. V lost 0 bases to trimming and J lost 2 bases, with 7 bases between them. CDR1 and CDR2 from the germline V gene are LGHDT and YNNKEL (reference sequence). The CDR3 sequence is 15 residues long. As DNA, the CDR3 is TGTGCCAGCAGCCAAGATGGAGCGACTAATGAAAAACTGTTTTTT. As protein: CASSQDGATNEKLFF.

The rearrangement uses TRBV18 and TRBJ1-1; D may be TRBD1 (6 bases). CDR1 is KGHSH, CDR2 LQKENI, per germline. The CDR3 loop spans 15 amino acids. With 3 bases removed from V and 3 bases from J, the gap between germline ends came to 14 bases. The CDR3 coding sequence is TGTGCCAGCTCACCTCGCGGGGGGCGGGACACTGAAGCTTTCTTT. This gives the protein CASSPRGGRDTEAFF.

This chain joins TRBV28 and TRBJ1-2, with D perhaps matching TRBD1 (6 bases). The CDR3 is 11 residues long. From germline, CDR1 is MDHEN and CDR2 SYDVKM. CDR3 region: CAVRGFDGYTF. CDR3 DNA: TGTGCAGTCAGGGGCTTCGATGGCTACACCTTC.

J is TRBJ1-1 and V is TRBV6-2 or TRBV6-3, with a possible D match to TRBD1 (5 bases). CDR1 and CDR2 from the germline V gene are MNHEY and SVGEGT. V was cut by 5 bases and J by 1 base, with 17 bases left in between. This CDR3 has 16 amino acids. CDR3 sequence reads: CASSLTWGLGNTEAFF. The CDR3 bases are TGTGCCAGCAGTCTGACGTGGGGACTAGGGAACACTGAAGCTTTCTTT.